Presented here are 28 T cell receptor beta chains from one specimen sequenced in a study of cytomegalovirus exposure and HLA in healthy donors. 60 Vbeta and 13 Jbeta primers were used in PCR. Using immunoSEQ multiplex PCR, the repertoire was profiled, and TCRdb retains in-frame clones only, with some absent. The table records about 170,000 clones, approximately 71% of them present only once. The sample comprised PBMCs. The receptor set was obtained from a girl between 10 and 17 years old in good health and CMV-seronegative.

The chain carries TRBV6-5 and TRBJ2-5; TRBD2 might be the D (6 bases). The J call may be faulty, since TRBJ2-7 better matches the DNA end. Germline assignment: CDR1 MNHEY and CDR2 SVGAGI. CDR3 length equals 15 residues. The CDR3 reads CASSSAGPDQYEQYF. For the CDR3, the DNA is TGTGCCAGCAGCTCCGCGGGACCCGACCAATACGAGCAGTACTTC.

The sample holds a few counts of this clone. CDR3 amino acids: CASSEEVRNYGYTF. The CDR3 nucleotides read TGTGCCAGCAGTGAAGAAGTCAGAAACTATGGCTACACCTTC. This chain joins TRBV2 and TRBJ1-2; no clear D. Germline V lookup: CDR1 SNHLY, CDR2 FYNNEI. This CDR3 contains 14 residues. The germline V and J ends were trimmed by 1 base and 2 bases, with 8 bases remaining between them.

This chain uses TRBV21-1 with TRBJ1-5. TRBV21-1 is described as a pseudogene. The CDR3 runs to 16 residues. The DNA of the CDR3 is TGTGCCAGCACCCCCCGGGGGAGGGGTGGTTCTCAGCCCCAGCATTTT. This gives the protein CASTPRGRGGSQPQHF.

The chain carries TRBV5-1 and TRBJ2-3; perhaps TRBD1 as D (6 bases). CDR3 length: 14 amino acids. The V gene lost 5 bases and the J gene lost 2 bases, with 12 bases spanning the gap. The germline V gene encodes CDR1 SGHRS and CDR2 YFSETQ. CDR3 nucleotides: TGCGCCAGCAGACAGGGCGCGCTCACAGATACGCAGTATTTT. Translation gives CASRQGALTDTQYF.

This chain links TRBV4-1 with TRBJ1-2; 8 bases map to TRBD1. This CDR3 has 16 residues. Germline lookup yields CDR1 MGHRA and CDR2 YSYEKL. The V and J ends lost 2 bases and 8 bases, in that order; junction bases with no gene match: 13. CDR3 coding DNA: TGCGCCAGCAGCCAATTCAGAGGTGTACAGGGGGAAGGCTACACCTTC. It is translated as CASSQFRGVQGEGYTF.

The chain has TRBV25-1 and TRBJ2-1; D is possibly TRBD2 (6 bases). The CDR3 is 16 residues long. Trimming removed 2 bases from V and 3 bases from J, with 14 bases in between. Germline lookup yields CDR1 MGHDK and CDR2 SYGVNS. CDR3 amino acids: CASSEPRTTGYNEQFF. DNA for the CDR3: TGTGCCAGCAGTGAACCCCGGACTACGGGCTACAATGAGCAGTTCTTC.

The rearrangement uses TRBV7-8 and TRBJ2-3, with D possibly matching TRBD2 (5 bases). CDR1 and CDR2 (germline): SGHVS, FQNEAQ. V lost 5 bases and J 6 bases, leaving 21 bases between the germline ends. This CDR3 comprises 16 residues. The CDR3 region is CASSPGYKWDSDTQYF. The CDR3 DNA sequence: TGTGCCAGCAGCCCGGGGTACAAGTGGGATAGTGATACGCAGTATTTT.

The chain is built from TRBV7-9 and TRBJ1-3; perhaps TRBD1 as D (5 bases). CDR3 size: 13 residues. The V end lost 1 base, the J end lost 7 bases, and 8 bases lay between the germline ends. Germline CDR1 is SEHNR and CDR2 is FQNEAQ (reference sequence). The CDR3 DNA is TGTGCCAGCAGCTTAGTTGGGGGGAACACCATATATTTT. The encoded protein is CASSLVGGNTIYF.

The rearrangement uses TRBV5-6 and TRBJ1-3; 7 nucleotides align to TRBD1. The germline gives CDR1 SGHDT, CDR2 YYEEEE. J was trimmed by 1 base and V by 4 bases; bases with no gene match: 2. CDR3 length: 14 residues. The CDR3 DNA is TGTGCCAGCAGCGCGGGACAGTCTGGAAACACCATATATTTT. Its translation is CASSAGQSGNTIYF. Filled out from reference TRBV5-6 and TRBJ1-3, the complete variable domain reads DAGVTQSPTHLIKTRGQQVTLRCSPKSGHDTVSWYQQALGQGPQFIFQYYEEEERQRGNFPDRFSGHQFPNYSSELNVNALLLGDSALYLCASSAGQSGNTIYFGEGSWLTVV.

This clone was detected only a few times. The chain couples TRBV19 to TRBJ1-1, with 7 positions matching TRBD1. Trimming at V came to 5 bases and at J to 4 bases, leaving 10 bases not matched to a gene. Germline lookup yields CDR1 LNHDA and CDR2 SQIVND (reference sequence). CDR3 length equals 15 residues. CDR3 sequence: CASSVSTGSATEAFF. DNA of the CDR3: TGTGCCAGTAGTGTCTCGACAGGGTCGGCCACTGAAGCTTTCTTT.

This clone has a single count. This chain uses TRBV4-2 with TRBJ1-2; D is undetermined. Trimming took 1 base from V and 6 from J, leaving 9 bases between them. This CDR3 spans 13 amino acids. CDR1 is LGHNA, CDR2 YNFKEQ, per germline. The CDR3 region has the DNA TGTGCCAGCAGCCAAGGAGGTTTGGATGGCTACACCTTC. Translated, it gives CASSQGGLDGYTF.

The chain carries TRBV5-8 and TRBJ1-1, with D perhaps matching TRBD1 (5 bases). Trimming stripped 4 bases from V and 3 bases from J, with 10 bases between. The CDR3 spans 13 residues. The germline V gene has CDR1 SGHTS and CDR2 YDEGEE. CDR3 DNA sequence: TGTGCCAGCAGCCACGACAGATACACTGAAGCTTTCTTT. It translates to CASSHDRYTEAFF.

This chain uses TRBV7-3 with TRBJ2-3; 12 positions match TRBD2. The CDR3 runs 16 residues. CDR1 and CDR2 from the germline V gene are SGHTA and FQGTGA. J was trimmed by 1 base and V by 5 bases; bases with no gene match: 4. In DNA form, the CDR3 reads TGTGCCAGCAGCCCTAGCGGGGGGGCCGGCACAGATACGCAGTATTTT. Its translation is CASSPSGGAGTDTQYF.

V is TRBV9 and J is TRBJ2-7; a weak D match, TRBD1 (6 bases). The germline V and J ends were trimmed by 0 bases and 6 bases, with 19 bases remaining between them. The CDR3 extends over 16 amino acids. The germline V gene has CDR1 SGDLS and CDR2 YYNGEE. Written as DNA, the CDR3 is TGTGCCAGCAGCGTAGCTCCCGGCAGGGGATTCGTCGAGCAGTACTTC. The encoded protein is CASSVAPGRGFVEQYF.

This clone was observed a single time. The V and J genes are TRBV11-3 and TRBJ2-2, with a possible D match to TRBD1 (5 bases). The CDR3 is 14 amino acids. Germline loops: CDR1 SGHNT, CDR2 YENEEA. V was trimmed by 5 bases and J by 2 bases, leaving 9 bases between them. CDR3 residues: CASSPRVNTGELFF. For the CDR3, the DNA is TGTGCCAGCAGCCCCAGGGTTAACACCGGGGAGCTGTTTTTT.

The sample holds a few counts of this clone. The chain links TRBV7-6 to TRBJ2-5, with 8 bases that match TRBD1. The CDR3 has 16 amino acids. Germline V gives CDR1 SGHVS, CDR2 FNYEAQ. The trim removed 5 bases at V and 0 bases at J, leaving 8 bases unmatched. The DNA of the CDR3 is TGTGCCAGCAGCGTGACAGGGGTTCCGTACCAAGAGACCCAGTACTTC. Translating gives CASSVTGVPYQETQYF.

The sample holds a few counts of this clone. This sequence joins TRBV6-1 and TRBJ2-3; D may be TRBD2 (6 bases). The CDR3 runs to 13 residues. Germline V gene sequence: CDR1 MNHNS, CDR2 SASEGT. V was cut by 8 bases and J by 4 bases, with 13 bases left in between. The CDR3 spells CASDTREADTQYF. CDR3 nucleotide sequence: TGTGCCAGCGACACCAGGGAGGCAGATACGCAGTATTTT.

The chain joins TRBV5-1 to TRBJ1-2; D is ambiguous. Germline V lookup: CDR1 SGHRS, CDR2 YFSETQ. The CDR3 covers 13 residues. Trimming took off 0 bases at V and 1 base at J, with 4 bases between the two ends. The CDR3 sequence: CASSLDSNYGYTF. In nucleotides, the CDR3 is TGCGCCAGCAGCTTGGACAGTAACTATGGCTACACCTTC.

The chain combines TRBV4-2 with TRBJ1-6; D may be TRBD1 (5 bases). Germline V lookup: CDR1 LGHNA, CDR2 YNFKEQ. The CDR3 is 17 amino acids. The ends were cut back, 4 bases at V and 2 bases at J, with 15 bases in the middle. CDR3: CASSREWGDTYNSPLHF. The CDR3, as DNA: TGTGCCAGCAGCCGCGAATGGGGGGATACCTATAATTCACCCCTCCACTTT.

The gene calls are TRBV5-8 and TRBJ2-2; 9 bases are shared with TRBD2. Germline CDR1 is SGHTS and CDR2 is YDEGEE. The CDR3 consists of 14 residues. The junction had 3 bases not matched to a gene; V was cut back by 4 bases and J by 5 bases. The CDR3 here is CASSRLAATGELFF. CDR3 DNA: TGTGCCAGCAGCCGACTAGCGGCTACCGGGGAGCTGTTTTTT.

This clone has only a few counts. The chain couples TRBV30 to TRBJ2-7; TRBD1 is a possible D gene (6 bases). Looked up from germline, CDR1 is GTSNPN and CDR2 is SVGIG (reference sequence). This CDR3 comprises 17 residues. V lost 3 bases and J 2 bases, leaving 23 bases between the germline ends. CDR3 residues: CAWRSPGARSMAYEQYF. The CDR3 nucleotides read TGTGCCTGGAGATCCCCAGGGGCCCGATCGATGGCCTACGAGCAGTACTTC.

About this clone: Other DNA sequences from this sample encode an identical CDR3 as well. The chain is built from TRBV19 and TRBJ2-7, with 12 bases fitting TRBD1. Trimming at V came to 5 bases and at J to 6 bases, leaving 5 bases not matched to a gene. The CDR3 extends over 14 amino acids. From germline, CDR1 is LNHDA and CDR2 SQIVND (reference sequence). The CDR3 is CASSPGTGGREQYF. CDR3 bases: TGTGCCAGTAGTCCCGGGACAGGGGGCCGCGAGCAGTACTTC.

The chain links TRBV4-1 to TRBJ1-2; no clear D gene. Trimming removed 3 bases from V and 8 bases from J, with 22 bases in between. The germline CDR1 and CDR2 sequences are MGHRA and YSYEKL. The CDR3 spans 16 residues. The CDR3 nucleotides are TGCGCCAGCAGCCAGCTTCATAAGGGAGGGTCTAGAGGCTACACCTTC. Its translation: CASSQLHKGGSRGYTF.

The chain employs TRBV12-2 and TRBJ1-5; TRBD1 is taken as the D call from the table, unchecked against the DNA. TRBV12-2 is marked as a pseudogene. This CDR3 has 15 amino acids. The CDR3 DNA sequence: TGTGCAAGTCGCCCGGACAGGCTGAGCGTGCTTGCCCAGCATTTT. Its protein product is CASRPDRLSVLAQHF.

This chain uses TRBV9 with TRBJ1-1; no clear D. The ends were cut back, 4 bases at V and 5 bases at J, with 9 bases in the middle. Germline CDR1 reads SGDLS; CDR2 reads YYNGEE. There are 12 residues in the CDR3. The CDR3 DNA reads TGTGCCAGCAGCTCCCCTTTTACTGAAGCTTTCTTT. Translating gives CASSSPFTEAFF.

This sequence joins TRBV18 and TRBJ1-5; possible D gene TRBD1, 5 bases. This CDR3 has 14 amino acids. V was shortened by 4 bases and J by 6 bases, with 13 bases between the two germline ends. CDR1 KGHSH and CDR2 LQKENI come from the germline V gene. CDR3 sequence reads: CASSRSGVGQPQHF. The CDR3 DNA sequence: TGTGCCAGCTCACGGTCGGGGGTGGGTCAGCCCCAGCATTTT.

The chain couples TRBV6-5 to TRBJ1-2; D might be TRBD1 (6 bases). CDR3 length equals 13 residues. Per the germline V gene, CDR1 is MNHEY and CDR2 is SVGAGI. V was trimmed by 6 bases and J by 2 bases, leaving 10 bases between them. CDR3: CASRDGTNYGYTF. The CDR3 region has the DNA TGTGCCAGCAGGGACGGGACAAACTATGGCTACACCTTC.

V is TRBV29-1 and J is TRBJ2-5, with 11 nucleotides matching TRBD1. The junction had 6 bases not matched to a gene; V was cut back by 4 bases and J by 5 bases. There are 14 residues in the CDR3. The V gene's germline CDR1 is SQVTM and CDR2 ANQGSEA. In DNA form, the CDR3 reads TGCAGCGTTGTCGGACAGGGGGCGTGGGAGACCCAGTACTTC. It codes for CSVVGQGAWETQYF.